The sample holds one count of the clone carrying this TCR beta chain. The sample comes from a study of blood T cell repertoires in COVID-19. Using immunoSEQ multiplex PCR, the repertoire was profiled, and TCRdb retains in-frame clones only, with some absent. Among 350,000 to 550,000 clones listed, roughly nine tenths were seen once. Germline lookup yields CDR1 KGHSH and CDR2 LQKENI. This CDR3 contains 12 residues. Trimming took off 3 bases at V and 4 bases at J, with 4 bases between the two ends. Material: PBMCs or T cells enriched from blood (not recorded which). The gene calls are TRBV18 and TRBJ1-5; D remains ambiguous. This receptor was taken from a woman aged 18-30 years with acute COVID-19. The chain's CDR3 is CASSPLNQPQHF. The CDR3 DNA is TGTGCCAGCTCACCCCTTAATCAGCCCCAGCATTTT.